The rows below give T cell receptor beta chains drawn from one sample of a study of blood T cells in healthy people across ages. MiXCR, run by TCRdb on the 5' RACE reads, gives a single entry per CDR3 protein. The sample holds some 710,000 distinct CDR3 sequences, less than 60% seen once. The material sequenced was blood. These receptors were taken from a man aged 80 or over in good health. Both conserved end residues are part of each CDR3. D genes are given only for firm matches. Only some rows state a clone size, as once, few, many or a class for expanded clones.

TRBD2	-	TRBJ2-5	TRBV7-2	TGTGCCAGCAGCTTAGAGTCTAGCGGTTTGCTAGAGACCCAGTACTTC	CASSLESSGLLETQYF
-	few	TRBJ2-1	TRBV5-1	TGCGCCAGCAGCAGGCCTAATAGCGTCGAACTCTCCTACAATGAGCAGTTCTTC	CASSRPNSVELSYNEQFF
TRBD2	few	TRBJ2-3	TRBV28	TGTGCCAGCAGCAGATTCGCAAAGGACTCCTATAATCCGACTAGCGGCACAGATACGCAGTATTTT	CASSRFAKDSYNPTSGTDTQYF
-	-	TRBJ2-7	TRBV5-1	TGCGCCAGCGGAGCCGGGACCGCCTCCAATGAGCAGTACTTC	CASGAGTASNEQYF
-	-	TRBJ2-5	TRBV12-3/TRBV12-4	TGTGCCAGCAGTTTAAGGGATCCCGGCCCCTATCAACAAGAGACCCAGTACTTC	CASSLRDPGPYQQETQYF
TRBD1	-	TRBJ1-6	TRBV7-2	TGTGCCAGCAGCTTAGAGGGACAGGTCCTCACACCCCCCCACTTT	CASSLEGQVLTPPHF
-	-	TRBJ1-5	TRBV5-1	TGCGCCAGCAGCATCGGGGGTCATAGCAATCAGCCCCAGCATTTT	CASSIGGHSNQPQHF
-	-	TRBJ1-5	TRBV25-1	TGTGCCAGCAACAAAGGGAATCAGCCCCAGCATTTT	CASNKGNQPQHF
-	-	TRBJ1-5	TRBV29-1	TGCAGCGTTAAGTGGAGCAATCAGCCCCAGCATTTT	CSVKWSNQPQHF
TRBD1	few	TRBJ2-7	TRBV12-3/TRBV12-4	TGTGCCAGCAGGAGAGACAGGGACCTCTACGAGCAGTACTTC	CASRRDRDLYEQYF
TRBD2	few	TRBJ2-7	TRBV9	TGTGCCAGCAGCCCTAGACTAGCGGGGGCCCTCGAGCAGTACTTC	CASSPRLAGALEQYF
-	few	TRBJ2-5	TRBV21-1	TGTGCCAGCAGCAATCTAGCGGGAGGGGTAGAGACCCAGTACTTC	CASSNLAGGVETQYF
-	-	TRBJ1-2	TRBV20-1	TGCAGTGCTAGAGTGGAGTCCGGGACGCCCGCTAACTATGGCTACACCTTC	CSARVESGTPANYGYTF
TRBD2	once	TRBJ2-1	TRBV3-1	TGTGCCAGCAGCCAACCAAGCGGGGATAATGAGCAGTTCTTC	CASSQPSGDNEQFF
TRBD1	few	TRBJ2-7	TRBV12-3/TRBV12-4	TGTGCCAGCAGTTTTGGCAGGGGGACATCCTACGAGCAGTACTTC	CASSFGRGTSYEQYF
TRBD2	once	TRBJ2-7	TRBV2	TGTGCCAGCAGGCCCCAGGCGGGGCAGGGGACTAGCGGGAGGGTCAATGAGCAGTACTTC	CASRPQAGQGTSGRVNEQYF
-	few	TRBJ2-5	TRBV29-1	TGCAGCGCCGGAAGGAGTCGCGGGGATCAAGAGACCCAGTACTTC	CSAGRSRGDQETQYF
TRBD2	-	TRBJ2-1	TRBV20-1	TGCAGTGCGGGAGGACTAGCGGAGAGCTCCTACAATGAGCGGTTCTTC	CSAGGLAESSYNERFF